The 18 T cell receptor beta chains listed next were all sequenced from one sample in a study of T cell repertoires in ileal Crohn's disease. Time point noted: neoterminal ileum biopsy at postoperative endoscopy, about 6 months after surgery. This table comes from immunoSEQ multiplex PCR, and its TCRdb copy is limited to in-frame clones, with some not included. The profile covers over 4,500 clones, with roughly 85% appearing a single time and around 4.1% taken by the ten largest. Material: ileal tissue. Receptors originate from an adult with Crohn's disease.

The chain couples TRBV14 to TRBJ2-7, with a weak D call TRBD2 (6 bases). Trimming pared 0 bases from V and 6 bases from J, leaving 15 bases between. Germline V CDR1 and CDR2: SGHDN, FVKESK. This CDR3 comprises 15 residues. DNA for the CDR3: TGTGCCAGCAGCCAAGATTTGACTAGTGGCCGCGAGCAGTACTTC. It specifies CASSQDLTSGREQYF.

Only a few counts were recorded for this clone. The chain recombines TRBV4-3 with TRBJ2-6; possibly TRBD1 for D (6 bases). The CDR3 has 18 amino acids. The germline V and J ends were trimmed by 1 base and 0 bases, with 13 bases remaining between them. CDR1 is LGHNA, CDR2 YSLEER, per germline. CDR3 sequence (DNA): TGCGCCAGCAGCCAAGGGGACACTAAAAGCTCTGGGGCCAACGTCCTGACTTTC. Protein: CASSQGDTKSSGANVLTF.

The chain carries TRBV10-1 and TRBJ1-4; the D gene is possibly TRBD1 (6 bases). The V gene lost 0 bases and the J gene lost 5 bases, with 10 bases spanning the gap. The germline V gene has CDR1 WNHNN and CDR2 SYGVQD (reference sequence). CDR3 length equals 15 residues. This chain's CDR3 is CASSESRRGNEKLFF. CDR3 nucleotide sequence: TGCGCCAGCAGTGAGTCGAGGAGGGGGAATGAAAAACTGTTTTTT.

This clone has only one observation. V usage is TRBV11-2 and J usage is TRBJ2-7, with 12 positions matching TRBD2. The CDR3 length is 18 residues. V gave up 3 bases and J gave up 4 bases; unmatched junction bases: 13. Germline V gives CDR1 SGHAT, CDR2 FQNNGV. The CDR3 loop reads CASSFPLAGGPVVYEQYF. As DNA, the CDR3 is TGTGCCAGCAGCTTCCCCCTAGCGGGAGGGCCAGTAGTTTACGAGCAGTACTTC.

This CDR3 is CASSPPEGTGGKGQYF. DNA of the CDR3: TGTGCCAGCAGCCCCCCGGAAGGGACAGGGGGTAAGGGGCAGTACTTC. The J gene is TRBJ2-7, the V gene TRBV27, with TRBD1 identical over 11 bases. The trim removed 6 bases at V and 9 bases at J, leaving 16 bases unmatched. The CDR3 sequence is 16 residues long. Looked up from germline, CDR1 is MNHEY and CDR2 is SMNVEV (reference sequence).

CDR3 sequence reads: CASSATAGTPNEQFF. CDR3 bases: TGTGCCAGCAGCGCTACCGCCGGGACTCCGAATGAGCAGTTCTTC. V usage is TRBV7-3 and J usage is TRBJ2-1, with a weak D call TRBD2 (6 bases). Trimming stripped 5 bases from V and 7 bases from J, with 18 bases between. In germline, CDR1 is SGHTA, CDR2 FQGTGA. This CDR3 comprises 15 residues.

The chain links TRBV5-1 to TRBJ2-7; a weak D match, TRBD1 (5 bases). Germline V CDR1 and CDR2: SGHRS, YFSETQ. The CDR3 loop spans 14 amino acids. V gave up 6 bases and J gave up 1 base, with 14 bases separating them. CDR3 protein: CASKREPGSYEQYF. The CDR3 DNA reads as TGCGCCAGCAAAAGGGAACCAGGGTCCTACGAGCAGTACTTC.

The chain uses TRBV4-1 and TRBJ2-1; no reliable D call. Germline V CDR1 and CDR2: MGHRA, YSYEKL. CDR3 size: 14 residues. Trimming cost V 2 bases and J 5 bases, with 10 bases left between them. The CDR3 nucleotides read TGCGCCAGCAGCCAAAAGGGTAGGGACAATGAGCAGTTCTTC. Protein product: CASSQKGRDNEQFF.

This chain joins TRBV6-5 and TRBJ1-5; TRBD1 is a possible D gene (5 bases). CDR3 length equals 15 residues. V lost 5 bases to trimming and J lost 5 bases, with 16 bases between them. The V gene's germline CDR1 is MNHEY and CDR2 SVGAGI. In DNA form, the CDR3 reads TGTGCCAGCAGTCAGGGTTATGGGAAGTATCAGCCCCAGCATTTT. Protein: CASSQGYGKYQPQHF.

V gene TRBV10-1 combines with J gene TRBJ2-5; TRBD1 matches 8 bases. J gave up 2 bases and V 4 bases, and 9 bases lay outside the gene matches. CDR3 length equals 16 residues. Germline CDR1 is WNHNN and CDR2 is SYGVQD (reference sequence). CDR3 residues: CASSVLDRGVQETQYF. CDR3 in DNA: TGCGCCAGCAGTGTACTTGACAGGGGTGTTCAAGAGACCCAGTACTTC.

The V call is TRBV25-1, the J call TRBJ2-7; 8 positions agree with TRBD2. Germline V gene data show CDR1 as MGHDK and CDR2 as SYGVNS. CDR3 length equals 13 residues. The ends lost 4 bases at V and 7 bases at J; junction bases unmatched: 6. The CDR3 bases are TGTGCCAGCAGTGGCATTCGGGGGGGTGAGCAGTACTTC. Its protein is CASSGIRGGEQYF.

The chain joins TRBV27 to TRBJ2-7, with D tentatively TRBD1 or TRBD2 (5 bases each). Trimming took 2 bases from V and 10 from J, leaving 9 bases between them. CDR1 and CDR2 from the germline V gene are MNHEY and SMNVEV (reference sequence). The CDR3 has 11 amino acids. The CDR3 DNA reads as TGTGCCAGCAGTTTAGGACGGGACCAGTACTTC. Its translation: CASSLGRDQYF.

This chain joins TRBV28 and TRBJ2-1; maybe TRBD1 (6 bases). The V and J ends lost 6 bases and 3 bases respectively, with 21 bases between them. CDR1 MDHEN and CDR2 SYDVKM come from the germline V gene. CDR3 length: 17 residues. The DNA of the CDR3 is TGTGCCAGCAGAGCAGGAACCGGGACACCTCGCTACAATGAGCAGTTCTTC. It is translated as CASRAGTGTPRYNEQFF.

In its sample, this clone was seen a few times. The chain has TRBV19 and TRBJ2-2; TRBD1 agrees at 8 bases. Germline values: CDR1 LNHDA, CDR2 SQIVND (reference sequence). The CDR3 has 14 residues. The V gene end was trimmed by 4 bases and the J gene end by 6 bases; junction bases not matched to a gene: 4. The CDR3 nucleotides are TGTGCCAGTAGTACCCTACAGGGGGCCGGGGAGCTGTTTTTT. Protein: CASSTLQGAGELFF.

This chain connects TRBV6-1 to TRBJ2-1, with 7 bases matching TRBD2. With 11 bases clipped from V and 6 bases from J, the junction kept 13 bases outside the gene matches. CDR1 is MNHNS and CDR2 is SASEGT in the germline V gene. CDR3 length: 14 residues. The CDR3 region has the DNA TGTGCCGGGGGAAATTGGGCGGGAGTCAATGAGCAGTTCTTC. Translated, it gives CAGGNWAGVNEQFF.

The genes are TRBV6-5 and TRBJ1-1, with 7 bases fitting TRBD1. V shed 5 bases, J shed 6 bases, and the junction held 6 bases outside the gene matches. The germline V gene has CDR1 MNHEY and CDR2 SVGAGI. The CDR3 contains 13 residues. The CDR3 sequence: CASSKQGTAEAFF. CDR3 DNA sequence: TGTGCCAGCAGTAAACAGGGGACGGCTGAAGCTTTCTTT.

This rearrangement joins TRBV28 to TRBJ2-1, with 7 positions matching TRBD1. The J segment lost 0 bases and the V segment lost 5 bases, leaving 10 bases of the junction unmatched. The CDR3 has 17 residues. The germline CDR1 and CDR2 sequences are MDHEN and SYDVKM. CDR3 protein: CASSPLKGASSYNEQFF. In DNA, the CDR3 is TGTGCCAGCAGTCCGTTAAAGGGGGCTAGCTCCTACAATGAGCAGTTCTTC.

In its sample, this clone was seen once. CDR3 region: CASSPGQGLNEQYF. In DNA, the CDR3 is TGTGCCAGCAGTCCCGGACAGGGGTTAAACGAGCAGTACTTC. V usage is TRBV2 and J usage is TRBJ2-7, with 9 positions matching TRBD1. CDR1 is SNHLY and CDR2 is FYNNEI in the germline V gene. There are 14 residues in the CDR3. Trimming cost V 5 bases and J 5 bases; bases outside gene matches: 7.